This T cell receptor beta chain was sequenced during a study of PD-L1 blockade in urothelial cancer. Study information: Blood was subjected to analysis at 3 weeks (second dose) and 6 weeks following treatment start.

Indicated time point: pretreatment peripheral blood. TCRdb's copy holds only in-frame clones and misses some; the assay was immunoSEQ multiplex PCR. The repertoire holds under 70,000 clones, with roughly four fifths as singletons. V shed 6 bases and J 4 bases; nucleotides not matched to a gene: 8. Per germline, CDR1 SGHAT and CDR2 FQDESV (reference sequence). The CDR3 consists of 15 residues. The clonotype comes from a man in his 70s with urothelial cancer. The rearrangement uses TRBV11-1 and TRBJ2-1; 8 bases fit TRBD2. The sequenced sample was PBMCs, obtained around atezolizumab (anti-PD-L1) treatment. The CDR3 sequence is CASSPGTSRYNEQFF. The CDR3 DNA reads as TGTGCCAGCAGTCCCGGGACTAGTCGGTACAATGAGCAGTTCTTC.